This is a list of T cell receptor beta chains from one sample in a study of T-cell memory formation after mild COVID-19. TCRdb reprocessed the 5' RACE reads with MiXCR, giving one entry per CDR3 protein. The sample shows roughly 350,000 distinct CDR3 sequences, roughly an eighth of them seen only once. Source material: PBMCs or a T cell subset sorted from them (not recorded which). All receptors come from a young man who had mild COVID-19 (a few samples of this study predate the infection). Cell type and time point are not known. The CDR3 runs from the conserved cysteine through the conserved F or W. A D gene is named only where the DNA matches it firmly. Clone size, where shown, is once, few, many, or a class for clones that have expanded.

clone_size,d_call,v_call,j_call,cdr3_aa,cdr3_nt
-,-,TRBV19,TRBJ1-2,CASSIDRRGGGYTF,TGTGCCAGTAGTATAGATCGCCGGGGCGGAGGCTACACCTTC
once,-,TRBV7-9,TRBJ2-7,CASSPLSYEQCF,TGTGCCAGCAGCCCCCTGTCTTACGAGCAGTGCTTC
-,-,TRBV15,TRBJ2-2,CATSRPGNGELFF,TGTGCCACCAGCAGACCGGGGAACGGGGAGCTGTTTTTT
few,TRBD2,TRBV12-3/TRBV12-4,TRBJ2-7,CASSLSWGGSKQQYF,TGTGCCAGCAGTTTAAGTTGGGGGGGAAGTAAGCAGCAGTACTTC
-,-,TRBV5-1,TRBJ1-4,CASSLSSANEKLFF,TGCGCCAGCAGCTTGTCTAGTGCTAATGAAAAACTGTTTTTT
few,-,TRBV29-1,TRBJ1-2,CSVRRYGGGYTF,TGCAGCGTTCGCAGATATGGTGGCGGCTACACCTTC
-,-,TRBV5-4,TRBJ2-1,CASSPPAGSGYEQFF,TGTGCCAGCAGCCCTCCGGCGGGGTCGGGCTATGAGCAGTTCTTC
-,-,TRBV27,TRBJ1-6,CASSPRQERLNSPLHF,TGTGCCAGCAGTCCCCGACAGGAAAGGTTAAATTCACCCCTCCACTTT
-,TRBD2,TRBV29-1,TRBJ2-5,CSVSSGGAEETQYF,TGCAGCGTCTCTAGCGGGGGGGCAGAGGAGACCCAGTACTTC
-,TRBD2,TRBV11-3,TRBJ2-2,CASSLVLADTGELFF,TGTGCCAGCAGCTTAGTGCTAGCGGACACCGGGGAGCTGTTTTTT
few,TRBD2,TRBV3-1,TRBJ2-2,CASSQDLQRGDTGELFF,TGTGCCAGCAGCCAAGATCTCCAACGGGGGGACACCGGGGAGCTGTTTTTT
-,-,TRBV5-1,TRBJ2-4,CASSLGSTKNIQYF,TGCGCCAGCAGCTTAGGGTCGACCAAAAACATTCAGTACTTC
many,-,TRBV7-6,TRBJ2-6,CASSLGFRGSGANVLTF,TGTGCCAGCAGCTTAGGCTTTCGGGGCTCGGGGGCCAACGTCCTGACTTTC
-,TRBD2,TRBV11-2,TRBJ2-5,CAGGTSGGRQETQYF,TGTGCCGGGGGAACTAGCGGGGGCCGACAAGAGACCCAGTACTTC
-,-,TRBV19,TRBJ1-6,CASRPGSSYNSPLHF,TGTGCCAGTAGACCCGGGAGCTCCTATAATTCACCCCTCCACTTT
few,-,TRBV13,TRBJ1-1,CASSSTPNTEAFF,TGTGCCAGCAGCTCCACACCGAACACTGAAGCTTTCTTT
few,-,TRBV15,TRBJ2-1,CATSRDIGNEQFF,TGTGCCACCAGCAGAGATATTGGAAATGAGCAGTTCTTC
-,-,TRBV6-5,TRBJ1-2,CASTTVGEHGYTF,TGTGCCAGCACTACCGTGGGGGAACATGGCTACACCTTC
few,-,TRBV12-3/TRBV12-4,TRBJ2-5,CASTNPQAYDETQYF,TGTGCCAGCACCAATCCTCAGGCATATGACGAGACCCAGTACTTC
-,-,TRBV9,TRBJ2-3,CASSQWSTDTQYF,TGTGCCAGCAGCCAGTGGAGCACAGATACGCAGTATTTT
-,TRBD1,TRBV12-3/TRBV12-4,TRBJ2-1,CASSLKAGGPRGEQFF,TGTGCCAGCAGTTTAAAAGCAGGGGGTCCTAGAGGTGAGCAGTTCTTC
-,TRBD2,TRBV7-2,TRBJ2-7,CASSSSLLGGIYEQYF,TGTGCCAGCAGCTCTAGTCTTCTCGGGGGGATTTACGAGCAGTACTTC
few,-,TRBV27,TRBJ1-5,CASSFSFRGNQPQHF,TGTGCCAGCAGTTTCAGCTTCAGGGGCAATCAGCCCCAGCATTTT
-,-,TRBV20-1,TRBJ1-2,CSARDPGRRRKDAGYTF,TGCAGTGCTAGAGACCCGGGACGCCGGAGGAAGGATGCAGGCTACACCTTC